These 16 T cell receptor beta chains were all obtained from the same sample, sequenced in a study of T cell clonality in common variable immunodeficiency (dated by TCRdb to the mid-2010s). Libraries were made using the immunoSEQ multiplex PCR assay. Here the immuneACCESS table is served through TCRdb, limited to in-frame sequences with V and J called. Missing clones are a known gap in these copies; in checked studies unresolved V genes cover under half, and the rest lacks a known reason. In this sample, about 55,000 clones appear, none counted once only. Around 0.84% of the sample goes to the ten largest clones. The material sequenced was peripheral blood mononuclear cells. The receptors come from a person aged 18 to 75 in good health.

In its sample, this clone was seen many times. The read comes to an end 3 residues before the CDR3 does, leaving the germline J gene to fill in the end. The chain combines TRBV20-1 with TRBJ2-3; 8 positions agree with TRBD2. With 0 bases clipped from V and 6 bases from J, the junction kept 5 bases outside the gene matches. This CDR3 is built from 14 residues. The germline gives CDR1 DFQATT, CDR2 SNEGSKA (reference sequence). The CDR3 sequence: CSARDPAGVDTQYF. The covered CDR3 bases are TGCAGTGCTAGAGATCCAGCGGGGGTGGATACG.

This clone was counted at least ten times. The DNA ends 3 residues before the CDR3 does, and the rest of the CDR3 is filled in from the germline J gene. This sequence joins TRBV7-6 and TRBJ2-5; D is perhaps TRBD1 (6 bases). The V end was cut by 1 base, the J end by 2 bases, with 11 bases between. In germline, CDR1 is SGHVS, CDR2 FNYEAQ. This CDR3 region has 15 residues. CDR3 in amino acids: CASSLGPGAQETQYF. CDR3 bases read: TGTGCCAGCAGCTTAGGACCAGGGGCGCAAGAGACC.

This clone showed up many times. The covered CDR3 bases are TGCGCCAGCAGCTTAGTCGGACAGGGAGGCCAAGAGACC. Protein: CASSLVGQGGQET. The CDR3 reads in full as CASSLVGQGGQETQYF. The V gene is TRBV5-1, the J gene TRBJ2-5; 8 bases line up with TRBD1. The CDR3 is cut off 3 residues early in the read; its end comes from the germline J gene. Looked up from germline, CDR1 is SGHRS and CDR2 is YFSETQ. Trimming at V came to 2 bases and at J to 1 base, leaving 7 bases not matched to a gene. The CDR3 is made up of 16 amino acids.

In the case of this clone: The CDR3 end falls 3 residues outside the read, so it is completed with the germline J gene. The chain joins TRBV7-7 to TRBJ2-5; 7 bases are shared with TRBD2. Germline V gene data show CDR1 as SSHAT and CDR2 as FNYEAQ (reference sequence). The CDR3 totals 15 residues. V lost 8 bases to trimming and J lost 2 bases; unmatched junction nucleotides: 11. The chain's CDR3 is CASGYMGGGQETQYF. The covered CDR3 bases are TGTGCCAGCGGCTACATGGGGGGGGGACAAGAGACC.

On this clone: The CDR3 end is not reached by the read, which stops 3 residues before it; the germline J gene fills it in. The chain combines TRBV5-1 with TRBJ2-7; 8 nucleotides line up with TRBD1. J was trimmed by 5 bases and V by 4 bases; bases with no gene match: 8. The germline V gene encodes CDR1 SGHRS and CDR2 YFSETQ. The CDR3 is 14 residues long. CDR3 DNA (partial): TGCGCCAGCAGCCCGACGGACAGGGCCCACGAG. It translates to CASSPTDRAHE. Given in full, the CDR3 is CASSPTDRAHEQYF. The full variable domain, with the rest looked up from reference TRBV5-1 and TRBJ2-7, is KAGVTQTPRYLIKTRGQQVTLSCSPISGHRSVSWYQQTPGQGLQFLFEYFSETQRNKGNFPGRFSGRQFSNSRSEMNVSTLELGDSALYLCASSPTDRAHEQYFGPGTRLTVT.

Many counts were recorded for this clone. The CDR3 end falls 3 residues outside the read, so it is completed with the germline J gene. The chain uses TRBV14 and TRBJ2-3; D is unresolved. Germline CDR1 is SGHDN and CDR2 is FVKESK. The V end was cut by 4 bases, the J end by 3 bases, with 11 bases between. The CDR3 runs to 14 residues. The CDR3 DNA, read in part, is TGTGCCAGCAGCCTTAGTATTAATACAGATACG. Protein: CASSLSINTDT. The CDR3 as a whole reads CASSLSINTDTQYF.

This clone was counted many times. The CDR3 reads CASSRFTDNNEQFF. CDR3 DNA, as far as it was read: TGTGCCAGCAGCCGATTTACGGACAACAATGAG. This rearrangement joins TRBV7-2 to TRBJ2-1; tentative D call: TRBD1 (5 bases). Coverage ceases 3 residues before the CDR3 finishes, and the germline J gene fills in the end. The CDR3 has 14 residues. Germline CDR1 SGHTA, CDR2 FQGNSA. The V and J ends lost 5 bases and 5 bases respectively, with 13 bases between them.

This clone was seen ten or more times. The read ends 3 residues early relative to the CDR3; the germline J gene fills the gap. V is TRBV6-4 and J is TRBJ1-2, with a possible D match to TRBD1 (6 bases). The CDR3 has 14 amino acids. Germline V gene data show CDR1 as MRHNA and CDR2 as SNTAGT. The V gene lost 6 bases and the J gene lost 3 bases, with 14 bases spanning the gap. CDR3 loop: CASRRDTTYYGYTF. CDR3 DNA, as far as it was read: TGTGCCAGCAGGCGGGACACCACTTACTATGGC.

This clone was seen at least ten times. The read ends 3 residues before the CDR3 terminus; that terminus is restored from the germline J gene. The chain couples TRBV19 to TRBJ2-1, with TRBD2 matching 10 bases. The CDR3 contains 16 residues. From germline, CDR1 is LNHDA and CDR2 SQIVND (reference sequence). With V trimmed by 6 bases and J by 7 bases, 12 bases remained unmatched. CDR3 DNA (partial): TGTGCCAGTAGCGACGTGGCTAGCGGGGGTTATAATGAG. Translation: CASSDVASGGYNE. The CDR3 in full is CASSDVASGGYNEQFF.

This clone was found many times. The read terminates 3 residues ahead of where the CDR3 ends, so the germline J gene completes it. The chain recombines TRBV18 with TRBJ1-4; D not certain. This CDR3 spans 16 amino acids. Trimming shortened V by 4 bases and J by 2 bases, and 14 bases separated the two germline ends. Germline V lookup: CDR1 KGHSH, CDR2 LQKENI. The CDR3 DNA, read in part, is TGTGCCAGCTCACTCTCGCAGCTCGGGACTAATGAAAAA. As protein: CASSLSQLGTNEK. The full CDR3 sequence reads CASSLSQLGTNEKLFF.

This clone was detected ten times or more. The read falls 3 residues short of the CDR3 end, and the missing part is taken from the germline J gene. The chain carries TRBV11-2 and TRBJ2-2; 9 nucleotides line up with TRBD1. The ends lost 5 bases at V and 6 bases at J; junction bases unmatched: 7. The CDR3 loop spans 15 amino acids. Germline V gene sequence: CDR1 SGHAT, CDR2 FQNNGV. CDR3: CASSRMGQGPGELFF. CDR3 DNA (partial): TGTGCCAGCAGCCGCATGGGACAGGGTCCCGGGGAG.

This clone was seen repeatedly, ten times or more. The covered CDR3 bases are TGTGCCAGCAGTTACTTCGGGGACATTGAGAATCAGCCC. Its translation is CASSYFGDIENQP. The whole CDR3 sequence is CASSYFGDIENQPQHF. The chain is built from TRBV6-2 or TRBV6-3 and TRBJ1-5, with D tentatively TRBD1 (6 bases). The read gets to within 3 residues of the CDR3 end, and the germline J gene fills in the rest. Germline V CDR1 and CDR2: MNHEY, SVGEGT. The CDR3 contains 16 residues. Trimming pared 1 base from V and 4 bases from J, leaving 14 bases between.

Concerning this clone itself: Coverage ceases 3 residues before the CDR3 finishes, and the germline J gene fills in the end. This chain links TRBV30 with TRBJ1-1; perhaps TRBD1 as D (5 bases). The germline V gene has CDR1 GTSNPN and CDR2 SVGIG (reference sequence). This CDR3 is 14 amino acids long. CDR3 sequence: CAWSEGGQPQKAFF. Incomplete CDR3 DNA: TGTGCCTGGAGTGAGGGAGGACAACCCCAGAAA.

This clone has a count of ten or more. The CDR3 end is not reached by the read, which stops 3 residues before it; the germline J gene fills it in. The V and J genes are TRBV10-3 and TRBJ2-3; D is possibly TRBD1 (6 bases). Germline V gene data show CDR1 as ENHRY and CDR2 as SYGVKD. With 0 bases removed from V and 4 bases from J, the gap between germline ends came to 20 bases. CDR3 length equals 18 residues. The DNA read from the CDR3 is TGTGCCATCAGTGAGTCCGGAACGACAGGTGGTAGAGCAGATACG. Its translation is CAISESGTTGGRADT. The whole CDR3 is CAISESGTTGGRADTQYF.

This clone occurred many times. The CDR3 end falls 3 residues outside the read, so it is completed with the germline J gene. The gene calls are TRBV18 and TRBJ2-3, with D possibly TRBD2 on 6 matching bases. The CDR3 extends over 16 amino acids. V lost 2 bases and J 1 base, leaving 13 bases between the germline ends. Per the germline V gene, CDR1 is KGHSH and CDR2 is LQKENI. Incomplete CDR3 DNA: TGTGCCAGCTCACCATTAGCGGAGCGGGGCACAGATACG. Translation gives CASSPLAERGTDT. The CDR3 in full is CASSPLAERGTDTQYF.

This clone was picked up many times. The CDR3 end lies 3 residues beyond the end of the read and is filled in from the germline J gene. This chain uses TRBV30 with TRBJ1-4, with D maybe TRBD1 (5 bases). Trimming stripped 0 bases from V and 8 bases from J, with 13 bases between. The germline V gene has CDR1 GTSNPN and CDR2 SVGIG (reference sequence). CDR3 length: 14 residues. CDR3 DNA (partial): TGTGCCTGGAGTGTGTGGCAGGGTGAGGAAAAA. This sequence encodes CAWSVWQGEEK. The full CDR3 protein reads CAWSVWQGEEKLFF.